This is a list of T cell receptor beta chains from one sample in a study of T cell repertoires in cytomegalovirus infection. One entry per CDR3 protein, called by TCRdb with MiXCR from the reads. The top ten clones hold under 15% of a sample with approximately 770,000 distinct CDR3 sequences, 25% to 35% of them seen once. The antigens for these receptors are not known. Sequencing used cultured CD8+ T cells from PBMCs, obtained from culture after CMV antigen stimulation. These TCRs come from a human donor in good health (CMV status not recorded). Some clones in this sample may be carry-over from other donors' samples. Each CDR3 is given with its conserved first and last residue. Fields, in order: V gene, D gene, J gene, CDR3 length, clone size, CDR3 DNA, CDR3 protein. The D gene is left open where the match is weak. Rows give clone size only sometimes, using once, few, many, or a class for an expanded clone.

TRBV7-9	TRBD1	TRBJ2-2	14	few	TGTGCCAGCAGCGACGGGACAGGGGACGGGGAGCTGTTTTTT	CASSDGTGDGELFF
TRBV6-2/TRBV6-3	TRBD1	TRBJ1-5	16	-	TGTGCCAGCACTACTCCCTACGGGACAGGGCGACAGCCCCAGCATTTT	CASTTPYGTGRQPQHF
TRBV7-2	TRBD2	TRBJ2-3	14	-	TGTGCCAGCAGCCTCACTAGCGTCACAGATACGCAGTATTTT	CASSLTSVTDTQYF
TRBV7-6	TRBD2	TRBJ2-1	16	few	TGTGCCAGCAGCTGGCCCCCAAACGGGGGGGACAATGAGCAGTTCTTC	CASSWPPNGGDNEQFF
TRBV20-1	TRBD1	TRBJ2-2	13	once	TGCAGTGCTAAGGGACAGGACACCGGGGAGCTGTTTTTT	CSAKGQDTGELFF
TRBV2	TRBD2	TRBJ2-2	15	-	TGTGCCAGTCTGACAGCGGGGGGGCGTACCGGGGAGCTGTTTTTT	CASLTAGGRTGELFF
TRBV6-1	-	TRBJ2-7	13	few	TGTGCCAGCAGGAACGACCCGGGTTCTCCTCAGTACTTC	CASRNDPGSPQYF
TRBV6-5	TRBD1	TRBJ2-5	16	-	TGTGCCAGCAGTTATAGGGGACAGGGGGCCCCAGAGACCCAGTACTTC	CASSYRGQGAPETQYF
TRBV7-9	TRBD1	TRBJ2-2	18	few	TGTGCCAGCAGCTCGGGGGACAGGGAGCGGGTGAACACCGGGGAGCTGTTTTTT	CASSSGDRERVNTGELFF
TRBV10-3	TRBD1	TRBJ2-1	14	few	TGTGCCATCAAAGGACAGGGCGATCCTTATGAGCAGTTCTTC	CAIKGQGDPYEQFF
TRBV7-9	-	TRBJ2-5	15	many	TGTGCCAGCAGCCCTCCGGATGGTTTCCCAGGGTCCCAGTACTTC	CASSPPDGFPGSQYF
TRBV13	TRBD1	TRBJ1-2	16	-	TGTGCCAGCAGCCAAGGGACAGATTTTCTAAACTATGGCTACACCTTC	CASSQGTDFLNYGYTF
TRBV7-6	-	TRBJ2-2	18	few	TGTGCCAGCAGCTTAGTGATCGGGCAGGTCGCGAACACCGGGGAGCTGTTTTTT	CASSLVIGQVANTGELFF
TRBV19	-	TRBJ1-2	13	-	TGTGCCAGTTCCTCCGGCAAAGGCTATGGCTACACCTTC	CASSSGKGYGYTF
TRBV7-9	-	TRBJ2-3	17	many	TGTGCCAGCAGACGATGGGCCGGGGAGATCAGTACAGATACGCAGTATTTT	CASRRWAGEISTDTQYF
TRBV7-9	TRBD1	TRBJ1-1	16	few	TGTGCCAGCAGCTTAGCGGGAACAGGGGGATTTTCTGAAGCTTTCTTT	CASSLAGTGGFSEAFF
TRBV27	-	TRBJ1-3	13	-	TGTGCCAGTAGTCCGAGACGGGGAAACACCATATATTTT	CASSPRRGNTIYF
TRBV28	TRBD1	TRBJ2-1	14	-	TGTGCCAGCAGTTTGCAGGGGGCTAAGAGTAGGCAGTTCTTC	CASSLQGAKSRQFF
TRBV5-6	-	TRBJ2-5	17	-	TGTGCCAGCACCCTTAGAACCGGGACGCGCGAGCAAGAGACCCAGTACTTC	CASTLRTGTREQETQYF
TRBV4-1	-	TRBJ1-6	15	-	TGCGCCAGCAGCCAATTAATAGGGGAAGGTTCACCCCTCCACTTT	CASSQLIGEGSPLHF
TRBV2	TRBD1	TRBJ2-3	15	-	TGTGCCAGCAGTGAAGACGAGGGGGCCATAGATACGCAGTATTTT	CASSEDEGAIDTQYF
TRBV5-5	TRBD1	TRBJ1-3	15	few	TGTGCCAGCAGCCAAAACAGGGGCCTCGGAAACACCATATATTTT	CASSQNRGLGNTIYF
TRBV4-2	-	TRBJ2-1	14	many	TGTGCCAGCAGCCCCAAAAAGGGGACAAATGAGCAGTTCTTC	CASSPKKGTNEQFF
TRBV19	-	TRBJ2-7	14	few	TGTGCCAGTAAGGGCAAACGGTGGCCCTACGAGCAGTACTTC	CASKGKRWPYEQYF
TRBV27	-	TRBJ2-2	12	-	TGTGCCAGCCTAGCAAAAGTCGGGGAGCTGTTTTTT	CASLAKVGELFF
TRBV5-6	-	TRBJ1-4	16	-	TGTGCCAGCAGCTCCCTCGGGACGGCTACTAATGAAAAACTGTTTTTT	CASSSLGTATNEKLFF
TRBV27	-	TRBJ2-7	13	many	TGTGCCAGCAGCAGGACTGGCCCCTACGAGCAGTACTTC	CASSRTGPYEQYF